This T cell receptor beta chain was profiled in a study of T cells in Graves' hyperthyroidism and ophthalmopathy. The investigators amplified TCR beta CDR3 regions from RNA transcripts. TCR CDR3 regions were first amplified by RT-PCR with HTBI primers. From the multiplex PCR reads, TCRdb called clonotypes with MiXCR, one entry per CDR3 protein. Of roughly 660,000 distinct CDR3 sequences in the sample, 17% are singletons; the top ten hold 15% to 18%. The germline gives CDR1 GTSNPN, CDR2 SVGIG (reference sequence). This CDR3 is built from 14 residues. Trimming stripped 0 bases from V and 0 bases from J, with 6 bases between. Lactation, pregnancy, other autoimmune disease or uncontrolled infection excluded patients. This clonotype was seen only a few times. The target antigen is unknown. Broader study findings: Ophthalmopathy was separated from stable hyperthyroidism by a 13 V-J model. Most thyroid clonotypes expanded above 0.001 appeared in blood too.

The V call is TRBV30, the J call TRBJ1-5, with unresolved D. The specimen sequenced was blood. The receptor was derived from a man aged 45-65 years with Graves' hyperthyroidism. The DNA for the CDR3 is TGTGCCTGGAGTGTAGGGAGTAGCAATCAGCCCCAGCATTTT. As protein: CAWSVGSSNQPQHF.